Following are 25 T cell receptor beta chains from one sample sequenced in a study of graft-versus-host responses after intestinal transplantation. Clones were read by immunoSEQ multiplex PCR, and TCRdb kept only the in-frame ones, dropping some. The sample consists of about 71,000 clones, less than 95% of them appearing once. Their target antigens are unknown. The sample here was unstimulated CD8+ T cells sorted from spleen or lymph node cells, taken before intestinal transplant. These receptors were taken from a human donor who received an intestinal transplant.

The DNA of the CDR3 is TGCGCCAGCAGGGACAGCCCATCTAGCAATCAGCCCCAGCATTTT. It encodes CASRDSPSSNQPQHF. This chain links TRBV5-1 with TRBJ1-5, with D possibly being TRBD1 (6 bases). Trimming shortened V by 5 bases and J by 0 bases, and 12 bases separated the two germline ends. Looked up from germline, CDR1 is SGHRS and CDR2 is YFSETQ. The CDR3 has 15 residues.

V and J are TRBV27 and TRBJ2-1; D unresolved. V was clipped by 6 bases and J by 0 bases, with 12 bases between them. Germline values: CDR1 MNHEY, CDR2 SMNVEV (reference sequence). The CDR3 is 15 residues long. The CDR3 DNA reads as TGTGCCAGCAGCCAGTGGTCGGGCTCCTACAATGAGCAGTTCTTC. This codes for CASSQWSGSYNEQFF.

The rearrangement links TRBV27 to TRBJ2-3; no definite D call. Trimming cost V 7 bases and J 3 bases, with 11 bases left between them. CDR1 and CDR2 (germline): MNHEY, SMNVEV (reference sequence). This CDR3 region has 13 residues. CDR3 sequence reads: CASTSILTDTQYF. The CDR3 nucleotides read TGTGCCAGCACTAGTATATTGACAGATACGCAGTATTTT.

The J gene is TRBJ2-7, the V gene TRBV5-6; possibly TRBD1 for D (6 bases). The CDR3 extends over 15 amino acids. Trimming took 3 bases from V and 0 from J, leaving 13 bases between them. The germline gives CDR1 SGHDT, CDR2 YYEEEE. The CDR3 spells CASSWGQGSSYEQYF. The CDR3 nucleotides are TGTGCCAGCAGCTGGGGGCAGGGGAGCTCCTACGAGCAGTACTTC.

The chain recombines TRBV11-2 with TRBJ2-1; no reliable D call. The V gene's germline CDR1 is SGHAT and CDR2 FQNNGV. CDR3 length: 13 amino acids. V gave up 0 bases and J gave up 15 bases, with 15 bases separating them. The CDR3, as DNA: TGTGCCAGCAGCTTAGATCCTGCAAACGGTAGGTTCTTC. Its protein product is CASSLDPANGRFF.

The chain combines TRBV2 with TRBJ2-3; 8 nucleotides line up with TRBD1. CDR1 and CDR2 (germline): SNHLY, FYNNEI. The CDR3 loop spans 15 amino acids. Trimming cost V 5 bases and J 0 bases; bases outside gene matches: 4. This CDR3 is CASSNGQGSTDTQYF. The CDR3, as DNA: TGTGCCAGCAGTAACGGACAGGGTAGCACAGATACGCAGTATTTT.

The gene calls are TRBV5-1 and TRBJ2-6; a weak D match, TRBD1 (6 bases). The CDR3 sequence is 21 residues long. Germline V gene lookup returns CDR1 SGHRS and CDR2 YFSETQ. Between the trimmed V and J ends, which lost 4 bases and 4 bases, there was a span of 30 bases. The CDR3, as DNA: TGCGCCAGCAGCGTGTTTCGGTGGGCGTGGGCAGGGGCTTCGGGGGCCAACGTCCTGACTTTC. Residues: CASSVFRWAWAGASGANVLTF.

The V gene is TRBV2, the J gene TRBJ1-3; D is perhaps TRBD1 (6 bases). The CDR3 covers 17 residues. Germline V gene sequence: CDR1 SNHLY, CDR2 FYNNEI. V lost 7 bases, J lost 0 bases, and 19 bases lay in between. The CDR3 loop reads CASTNPIQGSSGNTIYF. CDR3 nucleotides: TGTGCCAGCACCAACCCCATCCAGGGGAGCTCTGGAAACACCATATATTTT. Based on the CDR3 plus reference TRBV2 and TRBJ1-3, the full variable domain is EPEVTQTPSHQVTQMGQEVILRCVPISNHLYFYWYRQILGQKVEFLVSFYNNEISEKSEIFDDQFSVERPDGSNFTLKIRSTKLEDSAMYFCASTNPIQGSSGNTIYFGEGSWLTVV.

The chain combines TRBV13 with TRBJ2-1, with D possibly being TRBD1 (5 bases). The CDR3 length is 14 residues. V dropped 2 bases and J dropped 5 bases, with 10 bases sitting between them. Germline CDR1 reads PRHDT; CDR2 reads FYEKMQ (reference sequence). CDR3 sequence (DNA): TGTGCCAGCAGCTTAAGTAGGGGTCACAATGAGCAGTTCTTC. Amino acid sequence: CASSLSRGHNEQFF. Looking up the rest from reference TRBV13 and TRBJ2-1 gives the full variable domain: AAGVIQSPRHLIKEKRETATLKCYPIPRHDTVYWYQQGPGQDPQFLISFYEKMQSDKGSIPDRFSAQQFSDYHSELNMSSLELGDSALYFCASSLSRGHNEQFFGPGTRLTVL.

The chain recombines TRBV1 with TRBJ1-1; the DNA was not used to check the table's D call, TRBD1. TRBV1 is tagged as a pseudogene. There are 15 residues in the CDR3. CDR3 amino acids: CTSSHRQAPNTEAFF. The CDR3 coding sequence is TGCACCAGCAGCCATCGACAGGCTCCGAACACTGAAGCTTTCTTT.

The V and J genes are TRBV4-1 and TRBJ1-1, with D unclear. Germline CDR1 and CDR2: MGHRA and YSYEKL. Trimming took off 1 base at V and 6 bases at J, with 3 bases between the two ends. The CDR3 contains 11 residues. CDR3 sequence (DNA): TGCGCCAGCAGCCAAGGAGCTGAAGCTTTCTTT. It translates to CASSQGAEAFF.

This clone was picked up a small number of times. The chain employs TRBV6-6 and TRBJ1-6; 9 nucleotides align to TRBD1. The V and J ends lost 7 bases and 2 bases, in that order; junction bases with no gene match: 6. CDR1 is MNHNY, CDR2 SVGAGI, per germline (reference sequence). This CDR3 spans 16 amino acids. This CDR3 reads CASTGDRVTYNSPLHF. CDR3 nucleotides: TGTGCCAGCACTGGGGACAGGGTTACCTATAATTCACCCCTCCACTTT.

The V and J genes are TRBV6-6 and TRBJ1-5; D is possibly TRBD1 (6 bases). Trimming left V 8 bases short and J 0 bases short, with 8 bases between. The CDR3 spans 13 residues. CDR1 and CDR2 from the germline V gene are MNHNY and SVGAGI (reference sequence). CDR3 DNA: TGTGCCAGCCAGGGGAGTAGCAATCAGCCCCAGCATTTT. Encoded protein: CASQGSSNQPQHF.

The V call is TRBV28, the J call TRBJ1-5; 8 nucleotides match TRBD1. CDR1 is MDHEN, CDR2 SYDVKM, per germline. J lost 9 bases, V lost 7 bases, and 11 bases had no gene match. The CDR3 length is 14 residues. The CDR3 here is CASTSGQGKRPQHF. The CDR3 nucleotides are TGTGCCAGCACCTCAGGACAGGGTAAAAGGCCCCAGCATTTT. Supplemented by reference TRBV28 and TRBJ1-5, the full variable domain reads DVKVTQSSRYLVKRTGEKVFLECVQDMDHENMFWYRQDPGLGLRLIYFSYDVKMKEKGDIPEGYSVSREKKERFSLILESASTNQTSMYLCASTSGQGKRPQHFGDGTRLSIL.

The gene calls are TRBV6-5 and TRBJ2-3; possibly TRBD2 for D (6 bases). V was trimmed by 6 bases and J by 6 bases, leaving 19 bases between them. The CDR3 spans 15 residues. CDR1 is MNHEY, CDR2 SVGAGI, per germline. CDR3 residues: CASSVGYGGRDTQYF. DNA for the CDR3: TGTGCCAGCAGCGTTGGGTACGGGGGTCGGGATACGCAGTATTTT.

This chain joins TRBV27 and TRBJ2-7, with D possibly TRBD2 on 5 matching bases. This CDR3 contains 15 residues. The germline V and J ends were trimmed by 5 bases and 3 bases, with 17 bases remaining between them. Germline V CDR1 and CDR2: MNHEY, SMNVEV (reference sequence). This CDR3 is CASSPTDPGDYEQYF. Written as DNA, the CDR3 is TGTGCCAGCAGTCCGACCGATCCCGGGGACTACGAGCAGTACTTC.

The chain couples TRBV27 to TRBJ2-2, with a tentative D call TRBD2 (5 bases). Germline assignment: CDR1 MNHEY and CDR2 SMNVEV (reference sequence). The germline V and J ends were trimmed by 8 bases and 3 bases, with 16 bases remaining between them. The CDR3 sequence is 15 residues long. CDR3: CASRPKARDTGELFF. DNA for the CDR3: TGTGCCAGCCGCCCCAAAGCGAGGGACACCGGGGAGCTGTTTTTT.

The V gene is TRBV10-3, the J gene TRBJ2-5; D is possibly TRBD2 (6 bases). Germline CDR1 is ENHRY and CDR2 is SYGVKD. The CDR3 runs to 12 residues. The CDR3 nucleotides are TGTCCAGACCCAAGGAGGGAAGAGACCCAGTACTTC. Protein product: CPDPRREETQYF.

The gene calls are TRBV18 and TRBJ2-1, with TRBD2 as a possible D gene (6 bases). Per the germline V gene, CDR1 is KGHSH and CDR2 is LQKENI. V gave up 1 base and J gave up 8 bases, with 6 bases separating them. The CDR3 runs to 12 residues. The CDR3, as DNA: TGTGCCAGCTCACCACGGGGGGATGAGCAGTTCTTC. It yields the protein CASSPRGDEQFF.

The chain carries TRBV2 and TRBJ2-3, with TRBD2 matching over 11 bases. CDR3 size: 15 residues. Germline lookup yields CDR1 SNHLY and CDR2 FYNNEI. Trimming cost V 7 bases and J 0 bases; bases outside gene matches: 3. The CDR3 coding sequence is TGTGCCAGCATGGGACTAGCGGACAGCACAGATACGCAGTATTTT. It yields the protein CASMGLADSTDTQYF.

The V call is TRBV5-6, the J call TRBJ2-7; 7 bases map to TRBD1. Germline CDR1 reads SGHDT; CDR2 reads YYEEEE. This CDR3 comprises 14 residues. The junction had 6 bases not matched to a gene; V was cut back by 3 bases and J by 3 bases. In DNA, the CDR3 is TGTGCCAGCAGCTCAGGGGGACAGCTCTACGAGCAGTACTTC. Translating gives CASSSGGQLYEQYF.

The V gene is TRBV7-2, the J gene TRBJ2-7; 10 bases fit TRBD2. Trimming at V came to 1 base and at J to 2 bases, leaving 2 bases not matched to a gene. CDR3 length: 15 residues. Germline V gene data show CDR1 as SGHTA and CDR2 as FQGNSA. The CDR3 DNA follows: TGTGCCAGCAGCTTAGAGCGGGGGGGGGCCTACGAGCAGTACTTC. It translates to CASSLERGGAYEQYF.

This clone was seen more than once but under ten times. The chain recombines TRBV27 with TRBJ1-6, with D uncertain. The V end lost 4 bases, the J end lost 2 bases, and 12 bases lay between the germline ends. Germline V gene sequence: CDR1 MNHEY, CDR2 SMNVEV (reference sequence). CDR3 length: 16 residues. DNA of the CDR3: TGTGCCAGCAGTTACAGCTTAGCGGCCTATAATTCACCCCTCCACTTT. It specifies CASSYSLAAYNSPLHF.

V and J are TRBV5-5 and TRBJ1-5; D is ambiguous. Trimming shortened V by 0 bases and J by 3 bases, and 10 bases separated the two germline ends. CDR3 length: 15 residues. Per the germline V gene, CDR1 is SGHKS and CDR2 is YYEKEE (reference sequence). The CDR3 sequence is CASSLAGRVNQPQHF. As DNA, the CDR3 is TGTGCCAGCAGCTTGGCGGGGAGGGTCAATCAGCCCCAGCATTTT.

V usage is TRBV9 and J usage is TRBJ1-3, with D unclear. The CDR3 runs to 16 residues. Germline assignment: CDR1 SGDLS and CDR2 YYNGEE. Trimming cost V 3 bases and J 2 bases, with 15 bases left between them. CDR3 sequence reads: CASSDPTGGAGNTIYF. The CDR3, as DNA: TGTGCCAGCAGCGACCCCACGGGAGGCGCTGGAAACACCATATATTTT.